This T cell receptor (beta chain) was identified during a study of blood T cell repertoires in COVID-19. The wider study: Both acute and convalescent COVID-19 samples were obtained from the United States, Italy and Spain. PBMCs, B-cell-depleted T cells, or T cells were the source of the cDNA or gDNA that made up the material.

Per the original data handling: The authors estimated nucleated cell counts from reference gene primer amplification. Sequencing used immunoSEQ multiplex PCR; TCRdb keeps in-frame clones, though not all of them. V and J calls and clone size come straight from that table; D and trimming were deduced from the DNA. The sample includes about 160,000 clones, 65% to 85% of them seen just once. Participants were aged roughly 18 to 89 years from approximately 24 US areas. The CDR3 totals 15 residues. Per the germline V gene, CDR1 is SGDLS and CDR2 is YYNGEE. The trim removed 3 bases at V and 3 bases at J, leaving 6 bases unmatched.

This sequence originates from a woman aged 50 to 60 in a cohort exposed to, infected with or recovered from COVID-19 (not recorded which). The sample consisted of PBMCs or T cells enriched from blood (not recorded which). This chain joins TRBV9 and TRBJ1-5, with TRBD1 matching 7 bases. The CDR3 DNA follows: TGTGCCAGCAGCGCGGCCGGACAGGCCAATCAGCCCCAGCATTTT. This gives the protein CASSAAGQANQPQHF.